This T cell receptor beta chain came from a study of blood T cell repertoires in COVID-19. The overall study: The analysed material was cDNA or gDNA that came from T cells, B-cell-depleted T cells, or PBMCs.

V gave up 2 bases and J gave up 5 bases, with 13 bases separating them. The CDR3 contains 14 residues. Germline lookup yields CDR1 SGHRS and CDR2 YFSETQ. Cohort 3 recovered donors had two negative PCRs, clearance, or symptom resolution. Under the authors' procedure: Estimates of nucleated cell counts were drawn from the amplification of reference gene primers. The protocol was immunoSEQ multiplex PCR, while the TCRdb copy is restricted to in-frame clones and leaves out a portion. The D gene and trimming were derived from the DNA, and the V and J assignments and clone size from that table. The sample lists roughly 500,000 clones, 80% to 90% occurring once.

The clonotype comes from a woman aged 55-75 years who had recovered from COVID-19. The sequencing sample was made of PBMCs or T cells enriched from blood (not recorded which). The rearrangement joins TRBV5-1 to TRBJ1-1; D perhaps matches TRBD1 (6 bases). The CDR3: CASSLGEGETEAFF. The CDR3 DNA follows: TGCGCCAGCAGCTTAGGGGAGGGGGAGACTGAAGCTTTCTTT. Drawing the rest from reference TRBV5-1 and TRBJ1-1, the complete variable domain is KAGVTQTPRYLIKTRGQQVTLSCSPISGHRSVSWYQQTPGQGLQFLFEYFSETQRNKGNFPGRFSGRQFSNSRSEMNVSTLELGDSALYLCASSLGEGETEAFFGQGTRLTVV.